Following are 30 T cell receptor beta chains from one sample sequenced in a study of PD-1 blockade in mismatch repair-deficient tumors. Assay: immunoSEQ multiplex PCR; the TCRdb copy retains only in-frame clones and omits some. The data hold some 49,000 clones, with 70% to 85% observed a single time. Sequencing was performed on PBMCs, taken before pembrolizumab treatment. The origin of the receptors is an adult with mismatch repair-deficient cancer.

In nucleotides, the CDR3 is TGCGCCAGCAGCTTGGGGTCTAGCAATGAGCAGTTCTTC. This codes for CASSLGSSNEQFF. The chain uses TRBV5-1 and TRBJ2-1; D ambiguous. The CDR3 sequence is 13 residues long. Trimming took 0 bases from V and 6 from J, leaving 7 bases between them. CDR1 SGHRS and CDR2 YFSETQ come from the germline V gene.

This sequence joins TRBV19 and TRBJ1-5; TRBD1 agrees at 7 bases. The CDR3 sequence is 15 residues long. In germline, CDR1 is LNHDA, CDR2 SQIVND (reference sequence). V dropped 1 base and J dropped 2; count of bases not matched to a gene: 2. The CDR3 region has the DNA TGTGCCAGTAGTATAGGACAGGGCGGCAATCAGCCCCAGCATTTT. It yields the protein CASSIGQGGNQPQHF.

The DNA for the CDR3 is TGCGCCAGCAGCCTGGTACTAGGTAATGAGCAGTTCTTC. Its protein product is CASSLVLGNEQFF. V is TRBV5-1 and J is TRBJ2-1; tentatively, D is TRBD2 (5 bases). This CDR3 has 13 residues. Germline CDR1 SGHRS, CDR2 YFSETQ. With 4 bases removed from V and 7 bases from J, the gap between germline ends came to 12 bases.

J is TRBJ2-5 and V is TRBV5-6; maybe TRBD1 (6 bases). CDR1 and CDR2 (germline): SGHDT, YYEEEE. With 4 bases removed from V and 6 bases from J, the gap between germline ends came to 19 bases. This CDR3 has 15 amino acids. This CDR3 reads CASSDTGDNWKTQYF. CDR3 nucleotides: TGTGCCAGCAGCGACACCGGGGACAATTGGAAGACCCAGTACTTC.

V and J are TRBV30 and TRBJ1-2; 7 bases fit TRBD1. CDR1 and CDR2 (germline): GTSNPN, SVGIG (reference sequence). There are 17 residues in the CDR3. After removal of 2 bases from V and 1 base from J, the junction contained 13 bases not matched to a gene. CDR3 in DNA: TGTGCCTGGAGTACCGGGACAGTCGTCAAATTTAACTATGGCTACACCTTC. It encodes CAWSTGTVVKFNYGYTF.

This sequence joins TRBV28 and TRBJ1-1; D is possibly TRBD1 (6 bases). From germline, CDR1 is MDHEN and CDR2 SYDVKM. The CDR3 contains 15 residues. The V end lost 5 bases, the J end lost 3 bases, and 16 bases lay between the germline ends. CDR3 sequence reads: CASSPSRGRYTEAFF. The CDR3, as DNA: TGTGCCAGCAGTCCCTCTCGGGGGCGTTACACTGAAGCTTTCTTT.

The rearrangement joins TRBV27 to TRBJ1-2, with 10 bases aligning to TRBD1. This CDR3 has 16 residues. The germline V gene has CDR1 MNHEY and CDR2 SMNVEV (reference sequence). Losses at the gene ends were 3 bases for V and 5 bases for J; bases not matched to a gene: 9. The CDR3 protein is CASSFRTGGNAYGYTF. In nucleotides, the CDR3 is TGTGCCAGCAGTTTTAGGACAGGGGGTAATGCGTATGGCTACACCTTC.

This clone counts as medium-sized. CDR3 nucleotides: TGTGCCAGCAGCCCAGGGACTAGCGGGATCTCCGGGGAGCTGTTTTTT. Translation: CASSPGTSGISGELFF. The chain is built from TRBV5-4 and TRBJ2-2; TRBD2 matches at 13 bases. The ends lost 4 bases at V and 6 bases at J; junction bases unmatched: 6. This CDR3 region has 16 residues. Germline V CDR1 and CDR2: SGHNT, YYREEE (reference sequence).

The chain has TRBV2 and TRBJ2-5, with a weak D call TRBD2 (5 bases). V lost 0 bases, J lost 5 bases, and 16 bases lay in between. The CDR3 spans 16 residues. CDR1 SNHLY and CDR2 FYNNEI come from the germline V gene. DNA for the CDR3: TGTGCCAGCAGTGAAGCCAGAGCGAGAACGGGGGAGACCCAGTACTTC. Translation: CASSEARARTGETQYF.

The rearrangement joins TRBV27 to TRBJ2-7; the match to TRBD2 covers 11 bases. The J segment lost 3 bases and the V segment lost 4 bases, leaving 5 bases of the junction unmatched. The germline gives CDR1 MNHEY, CDR2 SMNVEV (reference sequence). This CDR3 region has 15 residues. CDR3 sequence reads: CASSSSGRTNYEQYF. The DNA for the CDR3 is TGTGCCAGCAGTTCTAGCGGGAGGACTAACTACGAGCAGTACTTC.

In this sample, this clone turned up once. This sequence joins TRBV6-1 and TRBJ1-4; 10 bases align to TRBD1. V dropped 4 bases and J dropped 8; count of bases not matched to a gene: 4. Per germline, CDR1 MNHNS and CDR2 SASEGT. The CDR3 totals 14 residues. In DNA form, the CDR3 reads TGTGCCAGCAGTGCGACAGGGGGCGGCGAAAAACTGTTTTTT. It translates to CASSATGGGEKLFF.

This clone was observed once. The V gene is TRBV11-2, the J gene TRBJ2-5; D is uncertain. The CDR3 totals 11 residues. Germline V gene data show CDR1 as SGHAT and CDR2 as FQNNGV. V dropped 5 bases and J dropped 3 bases, with 4 bases sitting between them. For the CDR3, the DNA is TGTGCCAGCAGCAATGAAGAGACCCAGTACTTC. This sequence encodes CASSNEETQYF.

This sequence joins TRBV9 and TRBJ2-1; D is perhaps TRBD1 (5 bases). Germline CDR1 reads SGDLS; CDR2 reads YYNGEE. The CDR3 has 16 residues. Trimming stripped 6 bases from V and 0 bases from J, with 16 bases between. In DNA, the CDR3 is TGTGCCAGCACTACAAGGGGTTCCAGCTCCTACAATGAGCAGTTCTTC. Protein: CASTTRGSSSYNEQFF. Complete variable domain (other parts from reference TRBV9 and TRBJ2-1): DSGVTQTPKHLITATGQRVTLRCSPRSGDLSVYWYQQSLDQGLQFLIQYYNGEERAKGNILERFSAQQFPDLHSELNLSSLELGDSALYFCASTTRGSSSYNEQFFGPGTRLTVL.

This chain uses TRBV19 with TRBJ1-3; the match to TRBD1 covers 8 bases. The CDR3 has 17 residues. The trim removed 9 bases at V and 2 bases at J, leaving 15 bases unmatched. Germline V CDR1 and CDR2: LNHDA, SQIVND (reference sequence). The CDR3 region is CASDRTGSAYAGNTIYF. In nucleotides, the CDR3 is TGTGCCAGCGACCGGACAGGGTCTGCTTACGCTGGAAACACCATATATTTT.

V and J are TRBV6-1 and TRBJ2-1, with TRBD2 identical over 11 bases. The length of the CDR3 is 19 residues. Germline values: CDR1 MNHNS, CDR2 SASEGT. J was trimmed by 2 bases and V by 3 bases; bases with no gene match: 12. The DNA for the CDR3 is TGTGCCAGCAGTGATGTGGGACTAGCGGCACAGGGAACCTACAATGAGCAGTTCTTC. This sequence encodes CASSDVGLAAQGTYNEQFF.

As DNA, the CDR3 is TGTGCCAGCAGCTTTTATAGCGGGAGGGCTCCTAATGAGCAGTTCTTC. This gives the protein CASSFYSGRAPNEQFF. This rearrangement joins TRBV7-6 to TRBJ2-1, with 11 bases aligning to TRBD2. CDR3 length: 16 amino acids. V lost 3 bases and J lost 7; bases outside the gene matches: 8. Germline V CDR1 and CDR2: SGHVS, FNYEAQ.

This chain connects TRBV11-2 to TRBJ1-1; TRBD1 is a possible D gene (6 bases). CDR1 SGHAT and CDR2 FQNNGV come from the germline V gene. The germline V and J ends were trimmed by 5 bases and 6 bases, with 13 bases remaining between them. This CDR3 comprises 13 residues. CDR3 DNA sequence: TGTGCCAGCAGCATGATACAGGGTTCTGAAGCTTTCTTT. As protein: CASSMIQGSEAFF.

The V call is TRBV6-1, the J call TRBJ1-5; 9 positions agree with TRBD1. The CDR3 length is 14 residues. V was clipped by 4 bases and J by 2 bases; unmatched bases: 0. CDR1 is MNHNS and CDR2 is SASEGT in the germline V gene. The CDR3 region is CASSGDRGNQPQHF. DNA of the CDR3: TGTGCCAGCAGTGGGGACAGGGGCAATCAGCCCCAGCATTTT.

The V and J genes are TRBV5-1 and TRBJ2-3; weak D call: TRBD2 (6 bases). The germline gives CDR1 SGHRS, CDR2 YFSETQ. Trimming removed 5 bases from V and 0 bases from J, with 22 bases in between. CDR3 length: 18 amino acids. The CDR3 region is CASSSTPRDGDSTDTQYF. Here the CDR3 DNA reads TGCGCCAGCAGTTCTACACCGCGGGACGGGGATAGCACAGATACGCAGTATTTT.

The chain carries TRBV6-5 and TRBJ1-4; possibly TRBD1 for D (6 bases). This CDR3 is built from 15 residues. The ends were cut back, 4 bases at V and 8 bases at J, with 17 bases in the middle. Germline V gene data show CDR1 as MNHEY and CDR2 as SVGAGI. The CDR3 here is CASSSGDGEGEKLFF. The CDR3 DNA sequence: TGTGCCAGCAGTTCAGGGGACGGCGAGGGGGAAAAACTGTTTTTT.

This sequence joins TRBV7-2 and TRBJ2-1; 10 nucleotides agree with TRBD2. The germline V gene has CDR1 SGHTA and CDR2 FQGNSA. The CDR3 consists of 15 residues. J gave up 7 bases and V 6 bases, and 9 bases lay outside the gene matches. The CDR3 DNA reads as TGTGCCAGCAGTCAACTAGCGGGATTTAGGAATGAGCAGTTCTTC. Translated, it gives CASSQLAGFRNEQFF.

This clone was observed a few times. The V call is TRBV5-4, the J call TRBJ2-7; D gene uncertain. The V and J ends lost 2 bases and 0 bases respectively, with 6 bases between them. This CDR3 has 13 residues. The germline V gene has CDR1 SGHNT and CDR2 YYREEE (reference sequence). Here the CDR3 reads CASSFGGSYEQYF. The CDR3 coding sequence is TGTGCCAGCAGCTTTGGCGGCTCCTACGAGCAGTACTTC.

V is TRBV5-3 and J is TRBJ2-1; D remains ambiguous. TRBV5-3 is treated as an ORF (open reading frame) with a function not yet certain. V was cut by 4 bases and J by 3 bases, with 17 bases left in between. CDR3 length: 16 amino acids. The CDR3 loop reads CARSNLVCILYNEQFF. In DNA, the CDR3 is TGTGCCAGAAGCAATTTAGTCTGCATCCTCTACAATGAGCAGTTCTTC.

The chain carries TRBV11-3 and TRBJ2-5, with a possible D match to TRBD2 (6 bases). V was cut by 1 base and J by 3 bases, with 15 bases left in between. Germline assignment: CDR1 SGHNT and CDR2 YENEEA. CDR3 length: 16 residues. The CDR3 DNA reads TGTGCCAGCAGCTTAGGATTAGCGGAGTGGGAAGAGACCCAGTACTTC. Protein product: CASSLGLAEWEETQYF.

The V gene is TRBV5-1, the J gene TRBJ1-2, with TRBD1 matching 9 bases. Germline-derived CDR1 and CDR2 are SGHRS and YFSETQ. The CDR3 has 15 residues. V trimming: 5 bases; J trimming: 2 bases; junction bases outside the gene matches: 7. The CDR3 coding sequence is TGCGCCAGCAGACGGGGACAGGGCTTAAACTATGGCTACACCTTC. Translating gives CASRRGQGLNYGYTF.

The chain uses TRBV2 and TRBJ2-7, with 8 bases matching TRBD1. In germline, CDR1 is SNHLY, CDR2 FYNNEI. There are 15 residues in the CDR3. V gave up 8 bases and J gave up 0 bases; unmatched junction bases: 9. The CDR3 DNA reads TGTGCCAGCTGTTGGGCAGGGGGCGGCTCCTACGAGCAGTACTTC. Translating it yields CASCWAGGGSYEQYF.

The chain uses TRBV10-3 and TRBJ1-4; TRBD1 is a possible D gene (5 bases). Germline V gives CDR1 ENHRY, CDR2 SYGVKD. The V end was cut by 2 bases, the J end by 8 bases, with 9 bases between. This CDR3 contains 13 residues. DNA for the CDR3: TGTGCCATCAGTGAGGGGGCTGGGGAAAAACTGTTTTTT. This codes for CAISEGAGEKLFF.

This chain uses TRBV11-2 with TRBJ2-7; 7 bases fit TRBD1. With V trimmed by 5 bases and J by 1 base, 5 bases remained unmatched. There are 14 residues in the CDR3. Germline CDR1 SGHAT, CDR2 FQNNGV. This CDR3 is CASSKRDRSYEQYF. CDR3 bases: TGTGCCAGCAGCAAACGGGACAGATCCTACGAGCAGTACTTC. The complete variable domain, with remaining parts taken from reference TRBV11-2 and TRBJ2-7, reads EAGVAQSPRYKIIEKRQSVAFWCNPISGHATLYWYQQILGQGPKLLIQFQNNGVVDDSQLPKDRFSAERLKGVDSTLKIQPAKLEDSAVYLCASSKRDRSYEQYFGPGTRLTVT.

The chain couples TRBV9 to TRBJ1-1; D may be TRBD1 (5 bases). The ends were cut back, 0 bases at V and 3 bases at J, with 6 bases in the middle. CDR3 length: 13 residues. The germline V gene encodes CDR1 SGDLS and CDR2 YYNGEE. The CDR3 sequence is CASSVAGDTEAFF. The CDR3 DNA reads TGTGCCAGCAGCGTAGCGGGGGACACTGAAGCTTTCTTT.

Written as DNA, the CDR3 is TGTGCCAGCAGTTTAGCGACTAGCGGGTCCTACGAGCAGTACTTC. Translated: CASSLATSGSYEQYF. The chain links TRBV6-1 to TRBJ2-7; TRBD2 matches 10 bases. J lost 1 base, V lost 5 bases, and 5 bases had no gene match. This CDR3 region has 15 residues. In germline, CDR1 is MNHNS, CDR2 SASEGT.